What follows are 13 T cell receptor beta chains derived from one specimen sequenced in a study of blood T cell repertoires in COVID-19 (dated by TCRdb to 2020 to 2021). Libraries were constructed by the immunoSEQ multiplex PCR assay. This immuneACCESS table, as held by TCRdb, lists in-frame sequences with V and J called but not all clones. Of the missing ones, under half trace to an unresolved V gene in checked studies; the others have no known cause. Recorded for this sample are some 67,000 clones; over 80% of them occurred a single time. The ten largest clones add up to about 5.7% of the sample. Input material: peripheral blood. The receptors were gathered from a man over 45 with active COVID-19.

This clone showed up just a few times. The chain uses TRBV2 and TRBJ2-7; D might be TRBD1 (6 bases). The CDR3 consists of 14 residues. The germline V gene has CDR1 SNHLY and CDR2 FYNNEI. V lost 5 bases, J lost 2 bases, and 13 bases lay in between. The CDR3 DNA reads TGTGCCAGCAGTCCGCGGACAGTAACCTACGAGCAGTACTTC. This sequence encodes CASSPRTVTYEQYF. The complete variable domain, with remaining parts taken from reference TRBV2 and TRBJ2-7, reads EPEVTQTPSHQVTQMGQEVILRCVPISNHLYFYWYRQILGQKVEFLVSFYNNEISEKSEIFDDQFSVERPDGSNFTLKIRSTKLEDSAMYFCASSPRTVTYEQYFGPGTRLTVT.

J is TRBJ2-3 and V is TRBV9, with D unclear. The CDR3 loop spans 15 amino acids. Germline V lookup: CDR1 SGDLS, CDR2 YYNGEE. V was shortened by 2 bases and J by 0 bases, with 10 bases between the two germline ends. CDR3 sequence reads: CASSVTSKSTDTQYF. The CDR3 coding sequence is TGTGCCAGCAGCGTGACAAGCAAAAGCACAGATACGCAGTATTTT. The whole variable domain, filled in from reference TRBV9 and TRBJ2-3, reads DSGVTQTPKHLITATGQRVTLRCSPRSGDLSVYWYQQSLDQGLQFLIQYYNGEERAKGNILERFSAQQFPDLHSELNLSSLELGDSALYFCASSVTSKSTDTQYFGPGTRLTVL.

DNA of the CDR3: TGTGCCAGCTCACCAGGGACAGGATCCTCTGGAAACACCATATATTTT. This gives the protein CASSPGTGSSGNTIYF. The chain couples TRBV18 to TRBJ1-3, with 8 bases aligning to TRBD1. In germline, CDR1 is KGHSH, CDR2 LQKENI. V trimming: 2 bases; J trimming: 0 bases; junction bases outside the gene matches: 3. The CDR3 spans 16 residues.

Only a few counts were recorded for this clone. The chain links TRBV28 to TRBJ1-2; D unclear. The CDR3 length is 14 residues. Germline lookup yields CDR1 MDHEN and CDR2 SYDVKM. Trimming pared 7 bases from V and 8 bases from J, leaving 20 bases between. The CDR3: CASNSRPATLGYTF. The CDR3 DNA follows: TGTGCCAGCAATTCCCGTCCAGCGACCTTGGGCTACACCTTC.

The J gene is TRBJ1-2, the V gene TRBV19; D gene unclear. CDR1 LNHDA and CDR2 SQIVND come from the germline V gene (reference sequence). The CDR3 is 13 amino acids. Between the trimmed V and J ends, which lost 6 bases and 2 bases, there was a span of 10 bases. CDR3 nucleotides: TGTGCCAGTAGCGGAGTAAAAAACTATGGCTACACCTTC. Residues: CASSGVKNYGYTF.

CDR3 DNA: TGTGCCAGCTCACCGAAACAGGAGAATCAGCCCCAGCATTTT. Translated, it gives CASSPKQENQPQHF. The chain joins TRBV18 to TRBJ1-5; D perhaps matches TRBD1 (5 bases). Trimming pared 3 bases from V and 4 bases from J, leaving 10 bases between. Germline V lookup: CDR1 KGHSH, CDR2 LQKENI. This CDR3 comprises 14 residues. The full variable domain, in which reference TRBV18 and TRBJ1-5 provide the parts outside the CDR3, is NAGVMQNPRHLVRRRGQEARLRCSPMKGHSHVYWYRQLPEEGLKFMVYLQKENIIDESGMPKERFSAEFPKEGPSILRIQQVVRGDSAAYFCASSPKQENQPQHFGDGTRLSIL.

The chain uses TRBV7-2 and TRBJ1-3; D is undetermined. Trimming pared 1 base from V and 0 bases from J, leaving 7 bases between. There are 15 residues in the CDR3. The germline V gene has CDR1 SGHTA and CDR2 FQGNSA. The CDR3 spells CASSLDSLSGNTIYF. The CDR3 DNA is TGTGCCAGCAGCTTAGACAGCCTCTCTGGAAACACCATATATTTT.

The CDR3 DNA follows: TGCGCCAGCAGCCCCCGGGACTCTAGCTCCTACAATGAGCAGTTCTTC. This codes for CASSPRDSSSYNEQFF. The chain joins TRBV5-1 to TRBJ2-1; possible D gene TRBD2, 6 bases. The CDR3 has 16 amino acids. The V end was cut by 4 bases, the J end by 0 bases, with 14 bases between. CDR1 SGHRS and CDR2 YFSETQ come from the germline V gene.

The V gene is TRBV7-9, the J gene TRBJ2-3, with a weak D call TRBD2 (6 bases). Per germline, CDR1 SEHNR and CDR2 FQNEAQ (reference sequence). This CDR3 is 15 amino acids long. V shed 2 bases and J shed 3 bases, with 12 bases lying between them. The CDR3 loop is CASSLTRERTDTQYF. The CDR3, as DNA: TGTGCCAGCAGCTTAACCCGGGAGAGGACAGATACGCAGTATTTT.

The CDR3 reads CASSQGTDNSPLHF. The CDR3 DNA follows: TGTGCCAGCAGCCAGGGGACGGATAATTCACCCCTCCACTTT. This rearrangement joins TRBV28 to TRBJ1-6; perhaps TRBD1 as D (6 bases). V dropped 6 bases and J dropped 5 bases, with 11 bases sitting between them. Germline V gene data show CDR1 as MDHEN and CDR2 as SYDVKM. CDR3 length equals 14 residues. Full variable domain (missing parts from reference TRBV28 and TRBJ1-6): DVKVTQSSRYLVKRTGEKVFLECVQDMDHENMFWYRQDPGLGLRLIYFSYDVKMKEKGDIPEGYSVSREKKERFSLILESASTNQTSMYLCASSQGTDNSPLHFGNGTRLTVT.

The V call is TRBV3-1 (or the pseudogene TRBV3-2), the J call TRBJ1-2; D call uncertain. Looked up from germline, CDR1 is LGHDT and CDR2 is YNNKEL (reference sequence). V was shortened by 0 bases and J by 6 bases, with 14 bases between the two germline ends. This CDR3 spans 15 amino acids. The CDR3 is CASSQDGWEDDGYTF. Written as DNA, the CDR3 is TGTGCCAGCAGCCAAGATGGGTGGGAGGATGATGGCTACACCTTC.

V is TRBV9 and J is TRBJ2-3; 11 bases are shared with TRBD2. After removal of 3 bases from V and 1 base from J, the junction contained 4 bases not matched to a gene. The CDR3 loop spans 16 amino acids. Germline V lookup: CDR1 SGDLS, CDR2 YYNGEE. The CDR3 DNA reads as TGTGCCAGCAGCGAAACACTAGCGGGAGGCACAGATACGCAGTATTTT. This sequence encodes CASSETLAGGTDTQYF.

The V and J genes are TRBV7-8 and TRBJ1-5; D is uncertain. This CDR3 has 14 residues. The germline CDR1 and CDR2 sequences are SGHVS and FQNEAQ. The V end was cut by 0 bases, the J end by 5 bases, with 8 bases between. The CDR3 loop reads CASSLANRDQPQHF. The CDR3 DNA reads TGTGCCAGCAGCTTAGCGAACCGGGATCAGCCCCAGCATTTT.